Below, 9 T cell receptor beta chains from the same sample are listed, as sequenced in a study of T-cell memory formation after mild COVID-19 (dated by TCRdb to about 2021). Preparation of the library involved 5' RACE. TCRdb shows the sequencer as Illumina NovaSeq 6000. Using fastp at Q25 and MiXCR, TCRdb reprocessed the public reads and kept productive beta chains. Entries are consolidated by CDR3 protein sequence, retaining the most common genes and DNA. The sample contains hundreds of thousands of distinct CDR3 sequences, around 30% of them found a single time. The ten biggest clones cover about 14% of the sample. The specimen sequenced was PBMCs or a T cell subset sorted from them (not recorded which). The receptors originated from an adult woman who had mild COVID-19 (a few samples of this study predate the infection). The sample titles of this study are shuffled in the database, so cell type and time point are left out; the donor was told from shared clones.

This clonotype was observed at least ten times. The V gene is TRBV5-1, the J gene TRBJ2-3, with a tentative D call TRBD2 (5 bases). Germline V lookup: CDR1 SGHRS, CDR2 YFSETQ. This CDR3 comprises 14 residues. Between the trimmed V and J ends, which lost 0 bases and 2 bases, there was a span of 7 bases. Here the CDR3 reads CASSLASHTDTQYF. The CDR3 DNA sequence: TGCGCCAGCAGCTTGGCTAGCCACACAGATACGCAGTATTTT.

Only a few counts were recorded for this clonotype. CDR3 protein: CASSSEKNQPQHF. The CDR3, as DNA: TGTGCCAGCAGTTCCGAGAAAAATCAGCCCCAGCATTTT. This chain uses TRBV12-3 or TRBV12-4 with TRBJ1-5; D unresolved. This CDR3 contains 13 residues. V shed 4 bases and J shed 4 bases, with 8 bases lying between them.

CDR3 in DNA: TGTGCCAGCAGCCCCCTTCTCTTTCCGCAGTATTTT. The encoded protein is CASSPLLFPQYF. The chain links TRBV3-1 to TRBJ2-3, with D unresolved. The CDR3 runs 12 residues. Per the germline V gene, CDR1 is LGHDT and CDR2 is YNNKEL (reference sequence). V lost 4 bases, J lost 10 bases, and 12 bases lay in between.

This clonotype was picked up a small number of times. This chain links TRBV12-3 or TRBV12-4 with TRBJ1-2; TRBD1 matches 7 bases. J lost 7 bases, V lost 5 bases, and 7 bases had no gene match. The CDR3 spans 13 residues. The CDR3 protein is CASSPGAGGGYTF. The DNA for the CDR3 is TGTGCCAGCAGTCCAGGGGCAGGGGGTGGCTACACCTTC.

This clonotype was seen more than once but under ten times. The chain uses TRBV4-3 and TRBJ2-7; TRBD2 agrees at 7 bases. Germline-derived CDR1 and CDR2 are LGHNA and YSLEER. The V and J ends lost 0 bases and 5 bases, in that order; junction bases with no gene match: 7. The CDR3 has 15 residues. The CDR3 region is CASSQERREWHEQYF. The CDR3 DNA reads TGCGCCAGCAGCCAAGAAAGGCGGGAGTGGCACGAGCAGTACTTC.

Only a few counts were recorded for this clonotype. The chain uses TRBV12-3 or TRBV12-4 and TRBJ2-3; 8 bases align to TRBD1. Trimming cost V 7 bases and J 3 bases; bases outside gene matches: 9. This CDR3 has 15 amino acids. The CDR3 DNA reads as TGTGCCAGCAAACCCAGGGGGCTGAGGACAGATACGCAGTATTTT. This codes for CASKPRGLRTDTQYF.

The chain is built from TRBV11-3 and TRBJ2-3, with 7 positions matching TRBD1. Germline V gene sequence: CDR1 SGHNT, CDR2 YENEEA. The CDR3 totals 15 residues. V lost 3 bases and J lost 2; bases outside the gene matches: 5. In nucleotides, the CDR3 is TGTGCCAGCAGCTTTCTGACAGGGAACACAGATACGCAGTATTTT. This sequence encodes CASSFLTGNTDTQYF.

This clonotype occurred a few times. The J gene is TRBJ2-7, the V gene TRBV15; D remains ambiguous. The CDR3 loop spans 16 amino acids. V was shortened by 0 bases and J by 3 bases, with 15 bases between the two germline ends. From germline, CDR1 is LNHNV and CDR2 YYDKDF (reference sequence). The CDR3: CATSRDRREWDYEQYF. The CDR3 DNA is TGTGCCACCAGCAGAGATCGAAGGGAATGGGACTACGAGCAGTACTTC.

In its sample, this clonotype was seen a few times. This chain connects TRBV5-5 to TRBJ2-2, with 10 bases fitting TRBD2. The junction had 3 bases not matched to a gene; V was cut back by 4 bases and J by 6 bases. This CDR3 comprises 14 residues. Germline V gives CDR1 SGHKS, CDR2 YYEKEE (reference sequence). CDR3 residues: CASSELAGSGELFF. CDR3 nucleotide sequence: TGTGCCAGCAGCGAACTAGCGGGGTCCGGGGAGCTGTTTTTT.